These 18 T cell receptor beta chains share one sample of origin, sequenced in a study of T cells after yellow fever vaccination (dated by TCRdb to about 2019). Libraries were made using 5' RACE. The instrument was an Illumina NovaSeq 6000. TCRdb redid the processing of the public reads, applying fastp at Q25 and MiXCR, and retained in-frame beta chains. Rows merge per CDR3 protein into single entries with the most common DNA and genes. The sample table holds some 320,000 distinct CDR3 sequences, of which about 4% were seen once. Clones ranked in the top ten supply about 26% of the sample. According to the study, the label for this sample's treatment or condition signals: live attenuated yellow fever vaccine strain. The source material was PBMCs, sampled 5 days after the yellow fever booster vaccination. These receptors came from a man younger than 35 who received the YFV17D yellow fever vaccine.

A few counts support this clonotype. The rearrangement links TRBV12-3 or TRBV12-4 to TRBJ1-1; 9 positions agree with TRBD1. The CDR3 is made up of 16 amino acids. V lost 6 bases to trimming and J lost 7 bases; unmatched junction nucleotides: 15. This CDR3 reads CASSFGGAGQGIEAFF. CDR3 nucleotide sequence: TGTGCCAGCAGCTTCGGCGGGGCTGGACAGGGGATTGAAGCTTTCTTT.

This clonotype was picked up many times. This rearrangement joins TRBV20-1 to TRBJ2-3; 10 bases are shared with TRBD2. The CDR3 is 14 residues long. Per germline, CDR1 DFQATT and CDR2 SNEGSKA (reference sequence). The CDR3 DNA reads TGCAGAGCGACTAGCGGGCCCCCCCTAGATACGCAGTATTTT. Translation: CRATSGPPLDTQYF.

The rearrangement uses TRBV3-1 and TRBJ1-6; perhaps TRBD1 as D (6 bases). This CDR3 has 16 residues. V shed 4 bases and J shed 0 bases, with 10 bases lying between them. CDR1 LGHDT and CDR2 YNNKEL come from the germline V gene (reference sequence). Here the CDR3 DNA reads TGTGCCAGCAGCCGGGACATCCACTCCTATAATTCACCCCTCCACTTT. Translating it yields CASSRDIHSYNSPLHF.

Only a few counts were recorded for this clonotype. The gene calls are TRBV7-2 and TRBJ2-5; 14 nucleotides line up with TRBD2. After removal of 4 bases from V and 7 bases from J, the junction contained 8 bases not matched to a gene. In germline, CDR1 is SGHTA, CDR2 FQGNSA. The CDR3 spans 16 residues. The CDR3 DNA is TGTGCCAGCAGCTGGACTAGCGGGGGGCCCTCGGGGACCCAGTACTTC. This gives the protein CASSWTSGGPSGTQYF.

This chain links TRBV5-1 with TRBJ2-7; D might be TRBD1 (6 bases). Germline loops: CDR1 SGHRS, CDR2 YFSETQ. The CDR3 is 16 amino acids. Trimming stripped 4 bases from V and 2 bases from J, with 19 bases between. The chain's CDR3 is CASSPGGGGQTYEQYV. CDR3 DNA sequence: TGCGCCAGCAGCCCGGGTGGTGGGGGACAAACCTACGAGCAGTACGTC.

This clonotype was recorded at least ten times. The J gene is TRBJ2-1, the V gene TRBV7-8, with 7 bases that match TRBD1. Germline loops: CDR1 SGHVS, CDR2 FQNEAQ. The ends lost 5 bases at V and 7 bases at J; junction bases unmatched: 11. The CDR3 loop spans 15 amino acids. The CDR3 DNA is TGTGCCAGCAGCCTAGGGGTAGGGGGCGGGAATGAGCAGTTCTTC. As protein: CASSLGVGGGNEQFF.

This clonotype was observed a handful of times. The chain links TRBV5-5 to TRBJ2-7; 8 positions match TRBD1. V shed 5 bases, J shed 4 bases, and the junction held 11 bases outside the gene matches. Germline V gene data show CDR1 as SGHKS and CDR2 as YYEKEE (reference sequence). The CDR3 has 15 amino acids. CDR3 nucleotides: TGTGCCAGCAGGCCCGGGACAGGAAGCTTTTACGAGCAGTACGTC. Amino acids: CASRPGTGSFYEQYV.

The V call is TRBV20-1, the J call TRBJ2-5; D is possibly TRBD1 or TRBD2 (6 bases each). The CDR3 covers 14 residues. CDR1 and CDR2 (germline): DFQATT, SNEGSKA (reference sequence). Trimming removed 0 bases at V and 4 bases at J, with 12 bases between. The CDR3 region has the DNA TGCAGTGCTAGAGATCGAGGGGGGCCAGAGACCCAGTACTTC. This sequence encodes CSARDRGGPETQYF.

Only a few counts were recorded for this clonotype. V usage is TRBV9 and J usage is TRBJ1-3; tentatively, D is TRBD1 (5 bases). The CDR3 totals 15 residues. V lost 2 bases and J lost 4, with 13 bases in between. CDR1 SGDLS and CDR2 YYNGEE come from the germline V gene. CDR3 DNA: TGTGCCAGCAGCGTCACCGGGACGGTCGGAAACACCATATATTTT. Translation gives CASSVTGTVGNTIYF.

Many counts were recorded for this clonotype. The V gene is TRBV12-3 or TRBV12-4, the J gene TRBJ1-2; no firm D call. The V gene lost 5 bases and the J gene lost 4 bases, with 11 bases spanning the gap. This CDR3 spans 13 amino acids. The CDR3: CASSRGRGYGYTF. Written as DNA, the CDR3 is TGTGCCAGCAGTCGCGGGAGAGGCTATGGCTACACCTTC.

This clonotype came up many times. V gene TRBV5-1 combines with J gene TRBJ1-1; no clear D gene. The CDR3 extends over 15 amino acids. Trimming shortened V by 5 bases and J by 5 bases, and 19 bases separated the two germline ends. CDR1 is SGHRS and CDR2 is YFSETQ in the germline V gene. CDR3 sequence: CASSWVGEVGTEAFF. The CDR3 DNA is TGCGCCAGCAGTTGGGTTGGGGAAGTAGGGACTGAAGCTTTCTTT.

This clonotype was counted ten times or more. The chain has TRBV20-1 and TRBJ1-1, with 10 nucleotides matching TRBD1. Trimming took 2 bases from V and 6 from J; bases not matched to a gene: 12. The CDR3 has 16 amino acids. In germline, CDR1 is DFQATT, CDR2 SNEGSKA (reference sequence). This CDR3 is CSARPPGQGSDAEAFF. CDR3 DNA: TGCAGTGCTAGACCCCCGGGACAGGGGAGTGATGCTGAAGCTTTCTTT.

There are a few counts of this clonotype. The gene calls are TRBV6-5 and TRBJ2-1; possibly TRBD1 or TRBD2 for D (5 bases each). With 8 bases removed from V and 8 bases from J, the gap between germline ends came to 19 bases. This CDR3 is 14 amino acids long. Germline-derived CDR1 and CDR2 are MNHEY and SVGAGI. CDR3 region: CASGINSGRDEQFF. The CDR3 DNA is TGTGCCAGCGGAATTAACTCGGGGCGGGATGAGCAGTTCTTC.

This clonotype has ten or more counts. This chain connects TRBV25-1 to TRBJ1-2; 8 nucleotides match TRBD1. The CDR3 contains 14 residues. Germline loops: CDR1 MGHDK, CDR2 SYGVNS. J lost 3 bases, V lost 4 bases, and 4 bases had no gene match. In nucleotides, the CDR3 is TGTGCCAGCAGTGGGGGACAGGCCCACTATGGCTACACCTTC. This sequence encodes CASSGGQAHYGYTF.

This clonotype was recorded many times. This chain joins TRBV11-2 and TRBJ2-2; 10 bases line up with TRBD2. Germline loops: CDR1 SGHAT, CDR2 FQNNGV. The CDR3 spans 16 residues. After removal of 1 base from V and 6 bases from J, the junction contained 5 bases not matched to a gene. Here the CDR3 reads CASSLVPSGGPGELFF. For the CDR3, the DNA is TGTGCCAGCAGCTTAGTACCTAGCGGGGGACCCGGGGAGCTGTTTTTT.

This clonotype was observed at least ten times. V and J are TRBV6-2 or TRBV6-3 and TRBJ2-7; D not resolved. CDR1 MNHEY and CDR2 SVGEGT come from the germline V gene. V dropped 5 bases and J dropped 5 bases, with 7 bases sitting between them. The CDR3 has 11 residues. CDR3 nucleotides: TGTGCCAGCAGTCCTGAACACGAGCAGTACTTC. Translating it yields CASSPEHEQYF.

This clonotype was counted at least ten times. J is TRBJ2-3 and V is TRBV6-6; D perhaps matches TRBD2 (5 bases). Germline V lookup: CDR1 MNHNY, CDR2 SVGAGI (reference sequence). Trimming removed 6 bases from V and 2 bases from J, with 6 bases in between. The CDR3 sequence is 12 residues long. CDR3 DNA: TGTGCCAGCAGGAGGGACACAGATACGCAGTATTTT. Translated, it gives CASRRDTDTQYF.

This clonotype was seen repeatedly, ten times or more. The chain recombines TRBV12-3 or TRBV12-4 with TRBJ1-5; D possibly corresponds to TRBD1 (6 bases). Trimming stripped 6 bases from V and 0 bases from J, with 15 bases between. CDR3 length: 16 amino acids. Written as DNA, the CDR3 is TGTGCCAGCAGGGCACGAGGGGGATATAGCAATCAGCCCCAGCATTTT. Its translation is CASRARGGYSNQPQHF.